This TCR beta chain was sequenced for a study of low-dose radiotherapy and immunotherapy resistance in tumors. At the level of the study: Doses of 0.5 Gy per fraction every 2 weeks, totaling 6.5 Gy, went to Cohort 1. While receiving nivolumab 240 mg every two weeks, patients also received ipilimumab 1 mg/kg every six weeks, both intravenously. Patients took aspirin 300 mg by mouth once daily. This continued for four cycles, starting on cycle 1 day 1.

Amplification of TCRs used a constant-region primer and V-primer adapter for approximately 18 PCR cycles. TCRdb independently ran MiXCR on the reads; one entry per CDR3 protein. The sample has some 52,000 distinct CDR3 sequences, approximately 31% seen once; the top ten hold around 8%. The CDR3 covers 19 residues. The germline CDR1 and CDR2 sequences are SGHDT and YYEEEE. The V segment lost 5 bases and the J segment 0 bases; nucleotides outside the gene matches: 14. This clonotype was found many times. Time point defined: after trial treatment. Treatment reported: LDRT plus nivolumab, ipilimumab, low-dose cyclophosphamide and aspirin (RACIN trial).

The clonotype was recovered from a male donor with rectosigmoid adenocarcinoma. The chain joins TRBV5-6 to TRBJ2-6; the match to TRBD1 covers 7 bases. The sequencing here drew on PBMCs, taken after low-dose radiotherapy plus immunotherapy. Here the CDR3 DNA reads TGTGCCAGCAGTCGAACACCGGGACAGTTCGGCTCTGGGGCCAACGTCCTGACTTTC. This gives the protein CASSRTPGQFGSGANVLTF. The full variable domain, in which reference TRBV5-6 and TRBJ2-6 provide the parts outside the CDR3, is DAGVTQSPTHLIKTRGQQVTLRCSPKSGHDTVSWYQQALGQGPQFIFQYYEEEERQRGNFPDRFSGHQFPNYSSELNVNALLLGDSALYLCASSRTPGQFGSGANVLTFGAGSRLTVL.